The clone carrying this T cell receptor beta chain was seen a few times. The target antigen is unknown. The data belong to a study of T-cell reconstitution after alpha-beta-depleted transplantation in children. Study-level results: The origin of alpha-beta T cells about two months after transplant was reportedly several hundred expanded graft clones. Surviving recipient T cells and intrathymic progenitors accounted for some patients' high TCRbeta diversity at day 60. Diversity and T-cell counts at one year after transplant derived mostly from new T cells.

V was cut by 1 base and J by 1 base, with 10 bases left in between. The CDR3 has 16 residues. Germline CDR1 is LNHNV and CDR2 is YYDKDF (reference sequence). Molecular barcoding with unique molecular identifiers was used for the TCRbeta library. TCRdb ran MiXCR on the PCR reads and lists one entry per CDR3 protein. The top ten hold about 9.1% of the sample, which has some 300,000 distinct CDR3 sequences, roughly 7.8% seen once. This receptor was obtained from a female patient between 2 and 15 years old who had a stem cell transplant for Fanconi anemia, so the T cells may come from the graft donor. V is TRBV15 and J is TRBJ2-2; the D gene is possibly TRBD2 (6 bases). Sequencing was performed on peripheral blood, taken 360 days after TCRalphabeta/CD19-depleted stem cell transplant. In nucleotides, the CDR3 is TGTGCCACCAGCAGAGTGGTGGGACTGAACACCGGGGAGCTGTTTTTT. Protein: CATSRVVGLNTGELFF.